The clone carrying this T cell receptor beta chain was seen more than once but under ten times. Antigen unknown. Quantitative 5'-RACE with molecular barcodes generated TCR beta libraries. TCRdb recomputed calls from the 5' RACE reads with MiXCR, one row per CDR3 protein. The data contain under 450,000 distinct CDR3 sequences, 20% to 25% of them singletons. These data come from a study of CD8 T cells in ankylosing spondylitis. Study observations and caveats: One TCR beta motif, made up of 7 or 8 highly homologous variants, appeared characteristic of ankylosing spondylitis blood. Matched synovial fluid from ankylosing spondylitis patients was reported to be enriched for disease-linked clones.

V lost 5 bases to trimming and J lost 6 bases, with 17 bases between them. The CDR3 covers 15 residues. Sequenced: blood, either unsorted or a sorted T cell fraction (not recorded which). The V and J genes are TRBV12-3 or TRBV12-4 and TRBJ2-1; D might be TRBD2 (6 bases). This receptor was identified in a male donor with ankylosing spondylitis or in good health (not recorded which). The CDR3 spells CASSPPSEGGNEQFF. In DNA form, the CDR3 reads TGTGCCAGCAGTCCCCCTTCTGAGGGAGGCAATGAGCAGTTCTTC.